One sample yielded the 9 T cell receptor beta chains listed below, sequenced in a study of Tregs in tolerant kidney transplant recipients. Using immunoSEQ multiplex PCR, the repertoire was profiled, and TCRdb retains in-frame clones only, with some absent. The sample carries tens of thousands of clones, 91% recorded once. Related graft donors supplied nonmyeloablative bone marrow transplants, and mixed chimerism was transient. Here the sequenced sample was CD4+ T cells from blood (PBMCs), taken 24 months after the transplant. Receptor source: a human patient who received a combined kidney and bone marrow transplant. Some T cells may have come from the graft donor.

This chain joins TRBV6-1 and TRBJ1-1; D remains ambiguous. Trimming removed 6 bases at V and 3 bases at J, with 8 bases between. The CDR3 extends over 12 amino acids. Germline CDR1 MNHNS, CDR2 SASEGT. In DNA form, the CDR3 reads TGTGCCAGCAGAGGACTCTACACTGAAGCTTTCTTT. It yields the protein CASRGLYTEAFF.

This rearrangement joins TRBV11-3 to TRBJ2-1, with 13 bases lining up with TRBD2. From germline, CDR1 is SGHNT and CDR2 YENEEA. V lost 7 bases, J lost 5 bases, and 8 bases stayed unmatched. The length of the CDR3 is 16 residues. The chain's CDR3 is CASTLPGLAGHNEQFF. The CDR3 DNA reads as TGTGCCAGCACTCTACCGGGACTAGCGGGACACAATGAGCAGTTCTTC.

The V call is TRBV4-2, the J call TRBJ1-2, with TRBD1 matching 8 bases. The CDR3 has 18 residues. Germline CDR1 and CDR2: LGHNA and YNFKEQ. V gave up 0 bases and J gave up 1 base; unmatched junction bases: 10. CDR3 residues: CASSQEGQAFSLNYGYTF. The CDR3 nucleotides read TGTGCCAGCAGCCAAGAGGGACAGGCTTTTTCCCTTAACTATGGCTACACCTTC.

J is TRBJ2-3 and V is TRBV7-2, with D perhaps TRBD2 (7 bases). Germline V gene lookup returns CDR1 SGHTA and CDR2 FQGNSA. The CDR3 totals 16 residues. The V end was cut by 7 bases, the J end by 1 base, with 18 bases between. CDR3 residues: CASTYLGGAGTDTQYF. The DNA of the CDR3 is TGTGCCAGCACCTATCTAGGGGGGGCGGGCACAGATACGCAGTATTTT.

This clone was detected once. This chain uses TRBV5-4 with TRBJ2-1; 9 nucleotides line up with TRBD1. The CDR3 runs 15 residues. The V gene end was trimmed by 5 bases and the J gene end by 9 bases; junction bases not matched to a gene: 12. Per germline, CDR1 SGHNT and CDR2 YYREEE (reference sequence). CDR3 residues: CASRSAQGASGEQFF. The CDR3 region has the DNA TGTGCCAGCAGGTCCGCACAGGGGGCCTCTGGTGAGCAGTTCTTC. Complete variable domain (other parts from reference TRBV5-4 and TRBJ2-1): ETGVTQSPTHLIKTRGQQVTLRCSSQSGHNTVSWYQQALGQGPQFIFQYYREEENGRGNFPPRFSGLQFPNYSSELNVNALELDDSALYLCASRSAQGASGEQFFGPGTRLTVL.

The chain joins TRBV7-8 to TRBJ2-1; TRBD2 aligns across 11 bases. Germline lookup yields CDR1 SGHVS and CDR2 FQNEAQ. V was pared by 6 bases and J by 8 bases, with 12 bases of the junction left unmatched. The CDR3 is made up of 16 amino acids. The CDR3 sequence is CASRSPGSGRAYEQFF. The CDR3 nucleotides read TGTGCCAGCAGGTCACCGGGTAGCGGGAGGGCCTATGAGCAGTTCTTC.

In this sample, this clone turned up a few times. CDR3 DNA: TGTGCCAGCAGCCCAGGACAGGGCCGTGGCTACGAGCAGTACTTC. Translating gives CASSPGQGRGYEQYF. The rearrangement uses TRBV5-6 and TRBJ2-7; 8 bases match TRBD1. CDR3 size: 15 residues. Trimming removed 4 bases from V and 3 bases from J; junction bases left unmatched: 9. Germline loops: CDR1 SGHDT, CDR2 YYEEEE.

This chain links TRBV11-3 with TRBJ2-3; 10 bases match TRBD2. The CDR3 loop spans 15 amino acids. Germline V gene sequence: CDR1 SGHNT, CDR2 YENEEA. The junction had 2 bases not matched to a gene; V was cut back by 3 bases and J by 2 bases. The CDR3 here is CASSLSGGATDTQYF. The DNA for the CDR3 is TGTGCCAGCAGCTTGAGCGGGGGGGCCACAGATACGCAGTATTTT.

The chain combines TRBV6-1 with TRBJ2-1, with D perhaps matching TRBD2 (6 bases). The CDR3 runs to 14 residues. CDR1 is MNHNS and CDR2 is SASEGT in the germline V gene. V was pared by 9 bases and J by 0 bases, with 12 bases between. The CDR3 loop is CASRRGLSYNEQFF. In nucleotides, the CDR3 is TGTGCCAGTCGGCGGGGACTCTCCTACAATGAGCAGTTCTTC.